This T cell receptor beta chain was recorded in a study of T cell repertoires in cytomegalovirus infection. Across the whole study: Shared public TCR beta signatures pointed to both CMV infection and a matching HLA type.

TCRdb re-called the reads with MiXCR, one entry per CDR3 protein. The sample records 250,000 to 300,000 distinct CDR3 sequences, over 15% being singletons. The CDR3 runs to 14 residues. V shed 0 bases and J shed 4 bases, with 8 bases lying between them. Per the germline V gene, CDR1 is MNHEY and CDR2 is SVGEGT. The study, taken as a whole, reports: Identification of carriers of CMV plus the relevant HLA was performed using cumulative public TCR beta family frequency. Ex vivo, HLA-C-restricted CMV-specific TCR beta clonotypes prevailed over the rest of the response.

This clonotype was detected many times. Its antigen is currently unknown. Sequencing was carried out using CD8+ T cells from PBMCs. The receptor was derived from a human donor in good health (CMV status not recorded). Some clones in this sample may be carry-over from other donors' samples. The rearrangement uses TRBV6-2 or TRBV6-3 and TRBJ2-3, with D unresolved. In DNA form, the CDR3 reads TGTGCCAGCAGTTACTCGACTTCATCAGATACGCAGTATTTT. It encodes CASSYSTSSDTQYF.